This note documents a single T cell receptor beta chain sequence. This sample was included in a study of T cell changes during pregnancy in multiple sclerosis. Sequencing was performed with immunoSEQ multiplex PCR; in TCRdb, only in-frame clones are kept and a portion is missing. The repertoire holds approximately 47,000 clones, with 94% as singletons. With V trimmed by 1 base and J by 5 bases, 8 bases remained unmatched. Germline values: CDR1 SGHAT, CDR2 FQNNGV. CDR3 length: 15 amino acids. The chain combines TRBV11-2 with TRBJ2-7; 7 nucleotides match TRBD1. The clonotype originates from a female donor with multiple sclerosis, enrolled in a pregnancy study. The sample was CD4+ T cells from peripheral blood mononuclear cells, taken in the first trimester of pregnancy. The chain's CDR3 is CASSLVDRVGHEQYF. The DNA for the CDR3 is TGTGCCAGCAGCTTAGTCGACAGGGTGGGCCACGAGCAGTACTTC.